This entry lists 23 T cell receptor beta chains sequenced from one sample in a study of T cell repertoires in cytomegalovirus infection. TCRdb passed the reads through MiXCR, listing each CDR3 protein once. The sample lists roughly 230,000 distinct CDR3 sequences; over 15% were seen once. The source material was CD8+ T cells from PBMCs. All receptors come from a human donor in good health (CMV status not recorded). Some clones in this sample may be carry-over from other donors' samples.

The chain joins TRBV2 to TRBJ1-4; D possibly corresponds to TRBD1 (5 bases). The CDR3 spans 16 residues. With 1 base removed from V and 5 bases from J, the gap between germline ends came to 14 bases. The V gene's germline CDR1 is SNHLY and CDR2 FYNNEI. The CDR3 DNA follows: TGTGCCAGCAGTGAAGTATTGGAGGGGTCAAATGAAAAACTGTTTTTT. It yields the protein CASSEVLEGSNEKLFF. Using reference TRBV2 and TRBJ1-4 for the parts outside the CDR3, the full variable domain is EPEVTQTPSHQVTQMGQEVILRCVPISNHLYFYWYRQILGQKVEFLVSFYNNEISEKSEIFDDQFSVERPDGSNFTLKIRSTKLEDSAMYFCASSEVLEGSNEKLFFGSGTQLSVL.

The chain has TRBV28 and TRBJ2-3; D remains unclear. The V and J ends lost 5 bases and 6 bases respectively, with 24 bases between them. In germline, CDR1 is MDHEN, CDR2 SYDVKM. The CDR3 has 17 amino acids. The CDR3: CASSLPPVGSGSDTQYF. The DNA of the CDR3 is TGTGCCAGCAGTCTCCCCCCGGTAGGGTCGGGCTCGGATACGCAGTATTTT. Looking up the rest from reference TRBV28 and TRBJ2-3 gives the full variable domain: DVKVTQSSRYLVKRTGEKVFLECVQDMDHENMFWYRQDPGLGLRLIYFSYDVKMKEKGDIPEGYSVSREKKERFSLILESASTNQTSMYLCASSLPPVGSGSDTQYFGPGTRLTVL.

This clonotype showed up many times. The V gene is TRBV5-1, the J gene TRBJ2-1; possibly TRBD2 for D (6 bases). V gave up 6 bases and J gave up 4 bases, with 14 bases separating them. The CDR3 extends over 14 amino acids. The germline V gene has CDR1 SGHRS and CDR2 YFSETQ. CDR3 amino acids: CASTHSGGYNEQFF. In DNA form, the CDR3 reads TGCGCCAGCACCCATTCTGGGGGGTACAATGAGCAGTTCTTC.

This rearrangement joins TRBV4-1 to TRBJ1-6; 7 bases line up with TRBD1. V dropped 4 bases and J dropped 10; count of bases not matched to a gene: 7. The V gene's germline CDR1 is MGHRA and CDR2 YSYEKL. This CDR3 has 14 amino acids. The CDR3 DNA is TGCGCCAGCAGCCTTAACAGGGGAGGCTCACCCCTCCACTTT. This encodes CASSLNRGGSPLHF.

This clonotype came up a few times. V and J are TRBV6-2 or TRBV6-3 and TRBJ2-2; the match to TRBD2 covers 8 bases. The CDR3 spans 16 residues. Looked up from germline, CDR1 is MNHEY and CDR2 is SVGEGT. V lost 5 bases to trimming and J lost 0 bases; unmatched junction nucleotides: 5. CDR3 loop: CASSRGGRTNTGELFF. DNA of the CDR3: TGTGCCAGCAGTCGGGGGGGACGGACGAACACCGGGGAGCTGTTTTTT.

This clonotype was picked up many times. The CDR3 bases are TGTGCCAGCTCCTTAGGGGGAGGGGATGGCTACACCTTC. Its translation is CASSLGGGDGYTF. The chain links TRBV12-3 or TRBV12-4 to TRBJ1-2; a weak D match, TRBD1 (6 bases). V was clipped by 8 bases and J by 6 bases, with 16 bases between them. The CDR3 is 13 amino acids.

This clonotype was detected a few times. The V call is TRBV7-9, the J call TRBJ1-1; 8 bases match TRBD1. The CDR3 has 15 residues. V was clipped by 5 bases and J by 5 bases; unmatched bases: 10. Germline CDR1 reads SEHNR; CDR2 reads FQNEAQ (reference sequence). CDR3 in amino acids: CASSGTGYFETEAFF. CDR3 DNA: TGTGCCAGCAGCGGGACAGGTTATTTTGAAACTGAAGCTTTCTTT.

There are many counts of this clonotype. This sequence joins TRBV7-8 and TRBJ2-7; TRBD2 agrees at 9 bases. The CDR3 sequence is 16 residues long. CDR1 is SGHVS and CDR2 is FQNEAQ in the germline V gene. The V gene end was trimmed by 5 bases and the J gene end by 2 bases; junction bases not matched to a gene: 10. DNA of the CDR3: TGTGCCAGCAGCGGGGGTGCGGGGGGGCTAACCTACGAGCAGTACTTC. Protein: CASSGGAGGLTYEQYF.

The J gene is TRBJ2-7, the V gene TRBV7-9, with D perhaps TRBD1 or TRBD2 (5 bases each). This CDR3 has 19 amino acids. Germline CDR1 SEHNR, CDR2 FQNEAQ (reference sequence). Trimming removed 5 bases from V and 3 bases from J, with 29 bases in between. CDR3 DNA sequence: TGTGCCAGCAGCCCAACATCACAGGTCGGGGCTGTCTCCTTCTACGAGCAGTACTTC. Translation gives CASSPTSQVGAVSFYEQYF.

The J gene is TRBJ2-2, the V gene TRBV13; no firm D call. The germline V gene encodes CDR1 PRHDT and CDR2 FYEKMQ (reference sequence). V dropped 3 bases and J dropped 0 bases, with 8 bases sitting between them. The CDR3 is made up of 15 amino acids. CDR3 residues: CASSFRTANTGELFF. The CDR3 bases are TGTGCCAGCAGCTTCCGTACCGCGAACACCGGGGAGCTGTTTTTT.

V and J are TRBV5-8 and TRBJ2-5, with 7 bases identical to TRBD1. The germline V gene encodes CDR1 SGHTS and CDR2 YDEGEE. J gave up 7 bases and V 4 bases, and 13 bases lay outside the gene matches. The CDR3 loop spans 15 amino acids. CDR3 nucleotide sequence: TGTGCCAGCAGCCCAGCACAGGGGAATTGGGGGACCCAGTACTTC. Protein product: CASSPAQGNWGTQYF.

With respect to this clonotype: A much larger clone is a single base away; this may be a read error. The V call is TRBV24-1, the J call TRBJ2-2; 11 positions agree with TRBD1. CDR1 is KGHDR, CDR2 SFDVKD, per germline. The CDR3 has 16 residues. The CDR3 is CAASDPGQGDIGELFF. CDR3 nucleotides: TGTGCCGCCAGTGATCCGGGACAGGGGGATATCGGGGAGCTGTTTTTT.

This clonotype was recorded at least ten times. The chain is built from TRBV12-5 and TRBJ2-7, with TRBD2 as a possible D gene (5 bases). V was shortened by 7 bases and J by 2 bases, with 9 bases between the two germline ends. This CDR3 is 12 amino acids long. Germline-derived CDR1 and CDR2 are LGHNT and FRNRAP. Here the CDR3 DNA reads TGTGCTAGTGTCGGGAACACCTACGAGCAGTACTTC. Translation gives CASVGNTYEQYF.

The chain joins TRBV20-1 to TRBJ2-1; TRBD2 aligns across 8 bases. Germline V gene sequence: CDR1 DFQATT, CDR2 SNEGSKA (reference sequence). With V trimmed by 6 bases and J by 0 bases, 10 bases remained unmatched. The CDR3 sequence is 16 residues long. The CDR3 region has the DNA TGCAGTGCCCCGGGGGGGAACCTCTACTCCTACAATGAGCAGTTCTTC. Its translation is CSAPGGNLYSYNEQFF.

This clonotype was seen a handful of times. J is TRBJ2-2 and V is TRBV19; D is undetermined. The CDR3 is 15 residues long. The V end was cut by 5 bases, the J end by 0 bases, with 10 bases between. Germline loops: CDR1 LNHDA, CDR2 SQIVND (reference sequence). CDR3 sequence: CASSRFGANTGELFF. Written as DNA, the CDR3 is TGTGCCAGTAGTCGCTTTGGGGCGAACACCGGGGAGCTGTTTTTT. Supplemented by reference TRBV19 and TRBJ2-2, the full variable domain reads DGGITQSPKYLFRKEGQNVTLSCEQNLNHDAMYWYRQDPGQGLRLIYYSQIVNDFQKGDIAEGYSVSREKKESFPLTVTSAQKNPTAFYLCASSRFGANTGELFFGEGSRLTVL.

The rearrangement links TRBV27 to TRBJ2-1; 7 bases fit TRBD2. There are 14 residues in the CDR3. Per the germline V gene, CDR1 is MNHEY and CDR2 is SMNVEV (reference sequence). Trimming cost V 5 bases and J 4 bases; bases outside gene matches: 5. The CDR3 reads CASSQLAAYNEQFF. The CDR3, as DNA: TGTGCCAGCAGTCAGCTAGCGGCATACAATGAGCAGTTCTTC.

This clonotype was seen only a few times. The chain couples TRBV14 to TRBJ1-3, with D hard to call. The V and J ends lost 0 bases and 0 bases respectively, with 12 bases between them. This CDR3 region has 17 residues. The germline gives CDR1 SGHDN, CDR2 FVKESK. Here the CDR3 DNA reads TGTGCCAGCAGCCAAGATCCCCTTGCCCACTCTGGAAACACCATATATTTT. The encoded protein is CASSQDPLAHSGNTIYF. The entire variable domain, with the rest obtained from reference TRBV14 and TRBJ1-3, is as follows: EAGVTQFPSHSVIEKGQTVTLRCDPISGHDNLYWYRRVMGKEIKFLLHFVKESKQDESGMPNNRFLAERTGGTYSTLKVQPAELEDSGVYFCASSQDPLAHSGNTIYFGEGSWLTVV.

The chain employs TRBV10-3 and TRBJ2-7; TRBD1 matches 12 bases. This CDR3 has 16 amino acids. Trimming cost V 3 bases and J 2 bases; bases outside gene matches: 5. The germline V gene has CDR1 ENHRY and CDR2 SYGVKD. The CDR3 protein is CAISDLGQGAPYEQYF. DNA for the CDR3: TGTGCCATCAGTGATTTGGGACAGGGGGCCCCCTACGAGCAGTACTTC.

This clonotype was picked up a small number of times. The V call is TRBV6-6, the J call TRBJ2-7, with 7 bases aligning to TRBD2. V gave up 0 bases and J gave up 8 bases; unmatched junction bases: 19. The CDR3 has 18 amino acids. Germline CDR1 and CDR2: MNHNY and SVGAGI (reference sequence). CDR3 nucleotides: TGTGCCAGCAGTTACTCGAGTCAGGGCGGGGGATTTTACGTAAAGCAGTACTTC. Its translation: CASSYSSQGGGFYVKQYF.

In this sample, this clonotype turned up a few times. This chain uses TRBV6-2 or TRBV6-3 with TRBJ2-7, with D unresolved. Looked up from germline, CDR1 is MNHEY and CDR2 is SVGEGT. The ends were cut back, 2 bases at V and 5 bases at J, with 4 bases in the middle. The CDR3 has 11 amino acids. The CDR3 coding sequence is TGTGCCAGCAGTTACGCCGACGAGCAGTACTTC. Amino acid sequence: CASSYADEQYF.

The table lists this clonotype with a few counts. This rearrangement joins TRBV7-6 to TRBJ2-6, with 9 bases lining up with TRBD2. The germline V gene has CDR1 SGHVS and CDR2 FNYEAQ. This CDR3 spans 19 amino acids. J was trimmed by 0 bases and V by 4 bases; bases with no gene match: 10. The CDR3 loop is CASSYPTSGKSSGANVLTF. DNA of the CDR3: TGTGCCAGCAGCTACCCGACTAGCGGAAAGAGCTCTGGGGCCAACGTCCTGACTTTC.

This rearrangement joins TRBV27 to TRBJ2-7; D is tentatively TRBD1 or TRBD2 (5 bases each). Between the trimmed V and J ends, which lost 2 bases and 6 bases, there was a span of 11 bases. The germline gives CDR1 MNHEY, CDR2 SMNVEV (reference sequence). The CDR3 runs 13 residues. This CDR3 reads CASSLGDRGEQYF. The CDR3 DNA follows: TGTGCCAGCAGTTTAGGGGACCGGGGCGAGCAGTACTTC.

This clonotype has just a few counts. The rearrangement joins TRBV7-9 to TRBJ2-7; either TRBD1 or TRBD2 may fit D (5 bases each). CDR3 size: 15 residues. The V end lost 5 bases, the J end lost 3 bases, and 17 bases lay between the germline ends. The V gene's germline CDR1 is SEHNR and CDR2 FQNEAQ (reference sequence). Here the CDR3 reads CASSTTGPANYEQYF. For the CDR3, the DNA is TGTGCCAGCAGCACGACGGGACCCGCGAACTACGAGCAGTACTTC.